The rows below give T cell receptor beta chains drawn from one sample of a study of blood T cell repertoires in COVID-19. Sequencing was performed with immunoSEQ multiplex PCR; in TCRdb, only in-frame clones are kept and a portion is missing. The sample shows about 59,000 clones, around four fifths of them seen only once. Material for sequencing was peripheral blood. All receptors come from a woman between 70 and 85 years old with acute or convalescent COVID-19. Each CDR3 is given with its conserved first and last residue. The D gene is left open where the match is weak. The size of a clone is reported for some rows only, either as once, few or many, or as a class for expanded clones.

j_call clone_size d_call v_call cdr3_nt cdr3_aa
TRBJ2-7 . TRBD1 TRBV4-1 TGCGCCAGCAGCCACCGACAGGGGATGAACGAGCAGTACTTC CASSHRQGMNEQYF
TRBJ2-2 . TRBD1 TRBV4-1 TGCGCCAGCAGCTTAGGGACAGGGGGCTTAACCGGGGAGCTGTTTTTT CASSLGTGGLTGELFF
TRBJ1-3 . . TRBV7-9 TGTGCCAGCAACGACATTATAGGAAACACCATATATTTT CASNDIIGNTIYF
TRBJ2-1 . TRBD1 TRBV7-9 TGTGCCAGCAGCTCGACAGGGGAACTTTACAATGAGCAGTTCTTC CASSSTGELYNEQFF
TRBJ2-5 . . TRBV7-9 TGTGCCAGCAGCGCGAAGGGACTTGGGCGGGGAGGAGAGACCCAGTACTTC CASSAKGLGRGGETQYF
TRBJ1-6 once . TRBV6-5 TGTGCCAGCAGGACGCCCGGGACAAGAGATTCACCCCTCCACTTT CASRTPGTRDSPLHF
TRBJ1-2 . . TRBV19 TGTGCCAGTAGTACCCCATTTAGGGGGAACTATGGCTACACCTTC CASSTPFRGNYGYTF
TRBJ2-2 . . TRBV18 TGTGCCAGCTCACCAGGCCCGGGTGCCGACACCGGGGAGCTGTTTTTT CASSPGPGADTGELFF
TRBJ2-2 . TRBD2 TRBV5-4 TGTGCCAGCAGCACTGGGGCCGGGGGGGGAGGCACCGGGGAGCTGTTTTTT CASSTGAGGGGTGELFF
TRBJ1-2 . . TRBV7-9 TGTGCCAGCAGCTTACAAAACTATGGCTACACCTTC CASSLQNYGYTF
TRBJ2-3 . . TRBV24-1 TGTGCCACCAGTGGCCGGGGGACCACAGATACGCAGTATTTT CATSGRGTTDTQYF
TRBJ1-5 . . TRBV24-1 TGTGCCACCAGTGATGGGACTTTCAATCAGCCCCAGCATTTT CATSDGTFNQPQHF
TRBJ1-2 . TRBD1 TRBV19 TGTGCCAGTAGATCTGGGGACAGGGTAGCTGGCTACACCTTC CASRSGDRVAGYTF
TRBJ1-1 . . TRBV7-8 TGTGCCAGCAGCTTAACCCCAGGGAACACTGAAGCTTTCTTT CASSLTPGNTEAFF
TRBJ1-6 . . TRBV6-5 TGTGCCAGCAGTTACTCGGTGACAGAAAATAATTCACCCCTCCACTTT CASSYSVTENNSPLHF
TRBJ2-7 . . TRBV3-1/TRBV3-2 TGTGCCAGCAGCCAAGGAAGCGAAGGCGCGCAGTACTTC CASSQGSEGAQYF
TRBJ1-1 . . TRBV7-9 TGTGCCAGCAGGGGAGATTTGATGAACACTGAAGCTTTCTTT CASRGDLMNTEAFF
TRBJ1-3 . . TRBV30 TGTGCCTGCCACGTGGAGCACGCTGGAAACACCATATATTTT CACHVEHAGNTIYF
TRBJ1-5 . . TRBV5-1 TGCGCCAGCAGCACGAGCGGGGGTCCCAATCAGCCCCAGCATTTT CASSTSGGPNQPQHF
TRBJ2-7 . . TRBV7-2 TGTGCCAGCAGCTTAGGAGGGTCCCTAAATCTCTACGAGCAGTACTTC CASSLGGSLNLYEQYF
TRBJ1-5 . . TRBV21-1 TGTGCCAGCAGCAAAAAGACGTGTAACAGGGCGGGTAGTCAGCCCCAGCATTTT CASSKKTCNRAGSQPQHF
TRBJ1-5 . . TRBV18 TGTGCCAGCTCGGGGCAGACCAATCAGCCCCAGCATTTT CASSGQTNQPQHF
TRBJ1-2 . TRBD1 TRBV6-5 TGTGCCAGCAGTTACGGACAGGGGGCGAACTATGGCTACACCTTC CASSYGQGANYGYTF
TRBJ2-1 . . TRBV18 TGTGCCAGCTCCCTAGGGGAGATACGGGCGGGGAATGAGCAGTTCTTC CASSLGEIRAGNEQFF
TRBJ2-7 . . TRBV20-1 TGCAGTGCTAGACTAGACGCCGAGCAGTACTTC CSARLDAEQYF
TRBJ1-2 once . TRBV3-1/TRBV3-2 TGTGCCAGCAGCCAAAATTCAATTTATGGCTACACCTTC CASSQNSIYGYTF
TRBJ1-3 . . TRBV2 TGTGCCAGCGGGTCGGGCTCTGGAAACACCATATATTTT CASGSGSGNTIYF
TRBJ1-2 . TRBD1 TRBV7-2 TGTGCCAGCAGCTTAGAATCTAGGACAGGGACCTATGGCTACACCTTC CASSLESRTGTYGYTF
TRBJ1-1 . TRBD1 TRBV7-9 TGTGCCAGCAGCCCTATCGGACAGGGGCAAGCTTTCTTT CASSPIGQGQAFF
TRBJ1-3 . TRBD1 TRBV7-8 TGTGCCAGCAGCTTAGACAGGGGTAACACCATATATTTT CASSLDRGNTIYF
TRBJ2-3 . TRBD2 TRBV6-5 TGTGCCAGCAGAACTAGCGGCGCCCCCACAGATACGCAGTATTTT CASRTSGAPTDTQYF
TRBJ2-5 once TRBD1 TRBV30 TGTGCCTCCCAACAGGGGGCAAGGGAGACCCAGTACTTC CASQQGARETQYF
TRBJ1-2 . TRBD1 TRBV7-9 TGTGCCAGCAGCGGACAGGGTCCTGGCTACACCTTC CASSGQGPGYTF
TRBJ2-1 . . TRBV6-6 TGTGCCAGCAGTTACTCCGGAGGCGTCGGGGAGCAGTTCTTC CASSYSGGVGEQFF
TRBJ2-3 . TRBD2 TRBV6-5 TGTGCCAGCAGTTACTTTAGCGGGGCCTCCACAGATACGCAGTATTTT CASSYFSGASTDTQYF
TRBJ1-5 . TRBD1 TRBV5-5 TGTGCCAGCAGCCTAACAGGGGGGGTTAGCAATCAGCCCCAGCATTTT CASSLTGGVSNQPQHF
TRBJ2-7 . . TRBV6-6 TGTGCCAGCAGTTCGACAGCCTACGAGCAGTACTTC CASSSTAYEQYF
TRBJ2-5 . . TRBV5-6 TGTGCCAGCAGCTTTCCTTTGGGGGGAAAACAAGAGACCCAGTACTTC CASSFPLGGKQETQYF
TRBJ2-5 few TRBD1 TRBV6-6 TGTGCCAGCAGTTCCCCCCGGGACAGGGGCCAAGAGACCCAGTACTTC CASSSPRDRGQETQYF
TRBJ2-7 few . TRBV10-1 TGCGCCAGCAGTGAGTCTGTAGCGGCTCGGGAGCAGTACTTC CASSESVAAREQYF
TRBJ1-2 . . TRBV5-1 TGCGCCAGCAGCCCGGCGGCCTCTGCTAACTATGGCTACACCTTC CASSPAASANYGYTF
TRBJ2-3 . . TRBV24-1 TGTGCCACCAGTCGGGGAGATACGCAGTATTTT CATSRGDTQYF
TRBJ1-5 . TRBD1 TRBV2 TGTGCCAGCAGATGGGACAGGGCCGGGAATCAGCCCCAGCATTTT CASRWDRAGNQPQHF
TRBJ1-6 . . TRBV11-1 TGTGCCAGCAGCTTAGGGGCCAGCTCCTATAATTCACCCCTCCACTTT CASSLGASSYNSPLHF
TRBJ1-2 . TRBD1 TRBV30 TGTGCCAGACGAATCGGACAGGGGGATGGCTACACCTTC CARRIGQGDGYTF
TRBJ1-1 . TRBD1 TRBV18 TGTGCCAGCTCACTGGGACAGGGGGCCGACACTGAAGCTTTCTTT CASSLGQGADTEAFF
TRBJ1-2 . . TRBV9 TGTGCCAGCAGCGTAGCAGTGACAGGCCTTGGCTATGGCTACACCTTC CASSVAVTGLGYGYTF
TRBJ2-5 . TRBD1 TRBV11-2 TGTGCCAGCAGCTTAGATCGGGACAGGGAGGAGACCCAGTACTTC CASSLDRDREETQYF
TRBJ1-6 . TRBD1 TRBV5-5 TGTGCCAGCAGCCGACAGGGGGCAGGTTCACCCCTCCACTTT CASSRQGAGSPLHF
TRBJ1-1 . . TRBV7-7 TGTGCCAGCAGCCCCCGGAGTCCCACTGAAGCTTTCTTT CASSPRSPTEAFF
TRBJ2-2 once . TRBV12-3/TRBV12-4 TGTGCCAGCAGGGTTGGGGGGACCGGGGAGCTGTTTTTT CASRVGGTGELFF
TRBJ1-2 once . TRBV6-6 TGTGCCAGCAGTTTAAGGGGCGCAATGGAATATGGCTACACCTTC CASSLRGAMEYGYTF
TRBJ2-1 . TRBD2 TRBV30 TGTGCCGGCGAGCGGGGCGCCTACAATGAGCAGTTCTTC CAGERGAYNEQFF
TRBJ1-1 . TRBD1 TRBV7-8 TGTGCCAGCAGCTTATACGGGACAGGGGGCGCGGTGTCTGAAGCTTTCTTT CASSLYGTGGAVSEAFF
TRBJ2-2 . TRBD1 TRBV7-9 TGTGCCAGCAGTTTGTCCGGGACAGGGGTCTCCGGGGAGCTGTTTTTT CASSLSGTGVSGELFF
TRBJ1-2 . TRBD1 TRBV3-1/TRBV3-2 TGTGCCAGCAGCCAACTAGACAGGGGGCCTGATGGCTACACCTTC CASSQLDRGPDGYTF
TRBJ1-3 . TRBD1 TRBV20-1 TGCAGTGCTAGTGGAGGGACAGGGGGTTCTGGAAACACCATATATTTT CSASGGTGGSGNTIYF
TRBJ1-3 . . TRBV5-1 TGCGCCAGCAGCTTGGATGGGGGGTACGGAAACACCATATATTTT CASSLDGGYGNTIYF